This TCR beta chain was profiled in a study of CD8 T cells in ankylosing spondylitis. TCRdb reanalysed the 5' RACE reads using MiXCR and keeps one entry per CDR3 protein. The sample carries about 240,000 distinct CDR3 sequences, around 10% recorded once. This clonotype has more than one count but fewer than ten. The CDR3 has 14 amino acids. The germline V gene encodes CDR1 SNHLY and CDR2 FYNNEI. The J segment lost 6 bases and the V segment lost 5 bases, leaving 7 bases of the junction unmatched. The TCR comes from a male donor with ankylosing spondylitis or in good health (not recorded which). The sample comprised blood, either unsorted or a sorted T cell fraction (not recorded which). The chain combines TRBV2 with TRBJ1-1; TRBD1 aligns across 9 bases. CDR3 sequence: CASSSVQGAAEAFF. The CDR3 nucleotides are TGTGCCAGCAGTTCCGTACAGGGGGCCGCTGAAGCTTTCTTT.